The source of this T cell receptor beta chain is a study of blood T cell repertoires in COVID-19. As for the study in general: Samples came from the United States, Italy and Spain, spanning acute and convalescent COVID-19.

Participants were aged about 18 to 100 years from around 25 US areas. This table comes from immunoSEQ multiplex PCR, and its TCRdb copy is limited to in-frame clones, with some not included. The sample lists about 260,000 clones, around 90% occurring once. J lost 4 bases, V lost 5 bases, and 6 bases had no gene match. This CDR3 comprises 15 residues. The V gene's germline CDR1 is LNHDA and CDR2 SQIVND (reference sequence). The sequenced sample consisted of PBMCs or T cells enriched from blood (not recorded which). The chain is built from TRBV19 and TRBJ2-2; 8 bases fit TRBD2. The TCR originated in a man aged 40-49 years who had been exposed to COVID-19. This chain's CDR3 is CASSALADITGELFF. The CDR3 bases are TGTGCCAGTAGTGCACTAGCGGATATCACCGGGGAGCTGTTTTTT.